A single sample is the source of the 26 T cell receptor beta chains below, sequenced in a study of blood T cells in healthy people across ages. The second PCR ran roughly 7 to 12 cycles with a sample-barcoded 5' primer and J-beta primers. TCRdb called the 5' RACE reads again in MiXCR, with one record for every CDR3 protein. The sample includes approximately 1,700,000 distinct CDR3 sequences, 35% to 50% of them seen just once. The sample comprised blood. The origin of the receptors is a human donor in good health.

The chain uses TRBV10-3 and TRBJ2-1, with TRBD2 as a possible D gene (5 bases). This CDR3 has 16 residues. The germline V and J ends were trimmed by 3 bases and 8 bases, with 20 bases remaining between them. Germline V gene lookup returns CDR1 ENHRY and CDR2 SYGVKD. As DNA, the CDR3 is TGTGCCATCAGTGATCCGGGGAGCTTCCCCCCACATGAGCAGTTCTTC. This codes for CAISDPGSFPPHEQFF.

The V call is TRBV4-3, the J call TRBJ1-1, with TRBD1 identical over 8 bases. The CDR3 contains 17 residues. Germline trimming cut 8 bases from V and 0 bases from J; bases unmatched to any gene: 14. Germline V CDR1 and CDR2: LGHNA, YSLEER. The DNA of the CDR3 is TGCGCCAGCGCCGCGGGACAGGACCCGGGAATGAACACTGAAGCTTTCTTT. This encodes CASAAGQDPGMNTEAFF.

The genes are TRBV28 and TRBJ1-1; D not certain. This CDR3 comprises 14 residues. Per the germline V gene, CDR1 is MDHEN and CDR2 is SYDVKM. V lost 5 bases, J lost 1 base, and 11 bases lay in between. CDR3 in amino acids: CASSRIQGNTEAFF. The CDR3 DNA is TGTGCCAGCAGTCGCATACAAGGGAACACTGAAGCTTTCTTT.

This clonotype was recorded a few times. V usage is TRBV7-9 and J usage is TRBJ1-2; D uncertain. The V gene's germline CDR1 is SEHNR and CDR2 FQNEAQ (reference sequence). This CDR3 is built from 16 residues. Trimming removed 4 bases from V and 3 bases from J, with 18 bases in between. The CDR3 sequence is CASSSSDSLLYYGYTF. CDR3 coding DNA: TGTGCCAGCAGCTCCTCGGACTCATTACTGTACTATGGCTACACCTTC.

The rearrangement links TRBV27 to TRBJ1-6; 9 nucleotides line up with TRBD1. There are 13 residues in the CDR3. V shed 10 bases and J 7 bases; nucleotides not matched to a gene: 5. Germline lookup yields CDR1 MNHEY and CDR2 SMNVEV (reference sequence). The CDR3 sequence is CAKHRGRNSPLHF. As DNA, the CDR3 is TGTGCCAAACACAGGGGGCGGAATTCACCCCTCCACTTT.

This clonotype was seen a few times. This chain joins TRBV20-1 and TRBJ2-7; D may be TRBD2 (5 bases). Germline V gives CDR1 DFQATT, CDR2 SNEGSKA (reference sequence). The CDR3 spans 16 residues. V lost 0 bases and J lost 1, with 16 bases in between. As DNA, the CDR3 is TGCAGTGCTAGAGATGCGAGCGGACTCCTGTCCTACGAGCAGTACTTC. This translates into CSARDASGLLSYEQYF.

The V call is TRBV30, the J call TRBJ2-6, with D maybe TRBD1 (5 bases). Germline V gene lookup returns CDR1 GTSNPN and CDR2 SVGIG (reference sequence). Trimming removed 5 bases from V and 1 base from J, with 9 bases in between. There are 14 residues in the CDR3. The CDR3 loop is CAWDSQSGANVLTF. As DNA, the CDR3 is TGTGCCTGGGACAGTCAATCTGGGGCCAACGTCCTGACTTTC.

J is TRBJ2-7 and V is TRBV7-2, with D possibly called TRBD1 or TRBD2 (5 bases each). This CDR3 has 15 amino acids. The germline gives CDR1 SGHTA, CDR2 FQGNSA. Between the trimmed V and J ends, which lost 6 bases and 6 bases, there was a span of 21 bases. The CDR3 protein is CASSLQWDLSREQYF. The DNA for the CDR3 is TGTGCCAGCAGTCTCCAATGGGACCTCTCGCGCGAGCAGTACTTC.

The rearrangement links TRBV29-1 to TRBJ1-5, with TRBD1 matching 10 bases. Germline assignment: CDR1 SQVTM and CDR2 ANQGSEA. This CDR3 comprises 19 residues. V lost 6 bases and J lost 0; bases outside the gene matches: 17. CDR3 bases: TGCAGCGTCAGCCTTCCCGGGACAGGGGATTTAAATAGCAATCAGCCCCAGCATTTT. Its translation is CSVSLPGTGDLNSNQPQHF.

This clonotype was seen only a few times. One junction end does not reproduce the germline sequence, and a read error may be involved. The V call is TRBV2, the J call TRBJ2-4, with D possibly matching TRBD2 (6 bases). Matching the DNA end better, TRBJ2-7 makes the J call doubtful. Germline values: CDR1 SNHLY, CDR2 FYNNEI. The length of the CDR3 is 12 residues. The CDR3 DNA reads TGTGCTAGCAGAGGAGGGCAGGTCGAGCAGTACTTC. Residues: CASRGGQVEQYF.

This clonotype has a handful of counts. V gene TRBV12-3 or TRBV12-4 combines with J gene TRBJ2-3, with TRBD2 matching 7 bases. V shed 3 bases and J 3 bases; nucleotides not matched to a gene: 6. The CDR3 spans 15 residues. CDR3 sequence: CASSFRSGVTDTQYF. The CDR3 DNA reads TGTGCCAGCAGTTTCAGGAGCGGGGTAACAGATACGCAGTATTTT.

This clonotype was seen only a few times. The V call is TRBV7-2, the J call TRBJ2-1, with 7 bases aligning to TRBD2. Germline V gene lookup returns CDR1 SGHTA and CDR2 FQGNSA. V lost 6 bases and J lost 5; bases outside the gene matches: 4. This CDR3 is 13 amino acids long. DNA for the CDR3: TGTGCCAGCAGATGGGGGGGAAACAATGAGCAGTTCTTC. Protein sequence: CASRWGGNNEQFF.

The chain couples TRBV6-1 to TRBJ2-1, with D possibly called TRBD1 or TRBD2 (5 bases each). The CDR3 is made up of 17 amino acids. Trimming removed 4 bases from V and 3 bases from J, with 19 bases in between. CDR1 is MNHNS, CDR2 SASEGT, per germline. CDR3: CASSASRWGMSYNEQFF. CDR3 sequence (DNA): TGTGCCAGCAGTGCTTCCCGCTGGGGGATGAGCTACAATGAGCAGTTCTTC.

The V gene is TRBV20-1, the J gene TRBJ1-6; D perhaps matches TRBD1 (6 bases). The CDR3 length is 14 residues. V lost 7 bases to trimming and J lost 6 bases, with 16 bases between them. Germline assignment: CDR1 DFQATT and CDR2 SNEGSKA (reference sequence). For the CDR3, the DNA is TGCAGTGGCCGGAACAGGGTGGGTAATTCACCCCTCCACTTT. It is translated as CSGRNRVGNSPLHF.

The CDR3 nucleotides are TGTGCCAGCAGCTTTATAGCGGGGGCTCTCAATGAGCAGTTCTTC. Translated: CASSFIAGALNEQFF. This chain connects TRBV7-8 to TRBJ2-1; 9 bases are shared with TRBD2. This CDR3 is built from 15 residues. J gave up 6 bases and V 3 bases, and 6 bases lay outside the gene matches. CDR1 is SGHVS and CDR2 is FQNEAQ in the germline V gene.

This clonotype appeared a few times. V is TRBV29-1 and J is TRBJ2-3; D ambiguous. The CDR3 length is 13 residues. V lost 5 bases, J lost 2 bases, and 11 bases lay in between. CDR1 and CDR2 (germline): SQVTM, ANQGSEA. CDR3 sequence: CSVFTVYTDTQYF. In DNA, the CDR3 is TGCAGCGTTTTTACAGTATACACAGATACGCAGTATTTT.

The rearrangement links TRBV6-4 to TRBJ2-5, with 8 bases matching TRBD1. TRBJ2-7 matches the DNA end more closely, so the J call is doubtful. Germline V gives CDR1 MRHNA, CDR2 SNTAGT. The CDR3 contains 19 residues. DNA of the CDR3: TGTGCCAGCAGTGTAATTCTTGCCCCGGACAGGGCCAGACTCTACGAGCAGTACTTC. Translated, it gives CASSVILAPDRARLYEQYF.

J is TRBJ2-4 and V is TRBV6-2 or TRBV6-3, with D perhaps matching TRBD2 (5 bases). The germline V gene encodes CDR1 MNHEY and CDR2 SVGEGT. The CDR3 has 13 residues. V was trimmed by 6 bases and J by 14 bases, leaving 20 bases between them. CDR3 loop: CASSLATPGLEYF. The CDR3 DNA sequence: TGTGCCAGCAGCCTTGCCACCCCCGGACTCGAGTACTTC.

V gene TRBV24-1 combines with J gene TRBJ2-1; no firm D call. The CDR3 extends over 16 amino acids. Trimming stripped 2 bases from V and 6 bases from J, with 16 bases between. CDR1 is KGHDR, CDR2 SFDVKD, per germline. The CDR3 here is CATSDSDTLTFNEQFF. For the CDR3, the DNA is TGTGCCACCAGTGATTCCGACACCTTGACCTTCAATGAGCAGTTCTTC.

J is TRBJ2-4 and V is TRBV12-3 or TRBV12-4; D is unclear. The J call may not be correct, given that the DNA end is closer to TRBJ2-7. The CDR3 is 13 residues long. CDR3 bases: TGTGCCAGCAGTTTAAACCTCTACTACGAGCAGTACTTC. Translating it yields CASSLNLYYEQYF.

Only a few counts were recorded for this clonotype. The chain uses TRBV6-6 and TRBJ1-1; maybe TRBD1 (5 bases). The CDR3 totals 11 residues. The V end was cut by 6 bases, the J end by 10 bases, with 12 bases between. The germline V gene encodes CDR1 MNHNY and CDR2 SVGAGI (reference sequence). CDR3 in amino acids: CASSPGGGAFF. Here the CDR3 DNA reads TGTGCCAGCAGCCCGGGGGGGGGAGCTTTCTTT.

The chain couples TRBV6-6 to TRBJ2-1, with D maybe TRBD2 (6 bases). This CDR3 spans 16 amino acids. Trimming took 7 bases from V and 1 from J, leaving 17 bases between them. Germline V CDR1 and CDR2: MNHNY, SVGAGI (reference sequence). CDR3 sequence: CASTRRASRSYNEQFF. CDR3 nucleotide sequence: TGTGCCAGCACTAGGAGGGCCTCCCGGTCCTACAATGAGCAGTTCTTC.

In its sample, this clonotype was seen a few times. The rearrangement links TRBV7-6 to TRBJ1-5; 8 bases fit TRBD1. Losses at the gene ends were 5 bases for V and 7 bases for J; bases not matched to a gene: 19. This CDR3 region has 18 residues. Germline CDR1 SGHVS, CDR2 FNYEAQ. This CDR3 reads CASSVPGQASVGRQPQHF. CDR3 nucleotide sequence: TGTGCCAGCAGCGTACCGGGACAGGCATCTGTCGGGCGCCAGCCCCAGCATTTT.

This clonotype has just a few counts. This chain links TRBV20-1 with TRBJ2-3; D is undetermined. V was cut by 6 bases and J by 1 base, with 8 bases left in between. CDR3 length: 12 residues. Looked up from germline, CDR1 is DFQATT and CDR2 is SNEGSKA (reference sequence). DNA of the CDR3: TGCAGTGCCATTAGGCGCACAGATACGCAGTATTTT. Protein product: CSAIRRTDTQYF.

The chain uses TRBV4-1 and TRBJ2-7, with D maybe TRBD1 (6 bases). V was trimmed by 4 bases and J by 3 bases, leaving 16 bases between them. This CDR3 spans 15 amino acids. Per germline, CDR1 MGHRA and CDR2 YSYEKL. The CDR3 DNA follows: TGCGCCAGCAGCCCGGTATCTGGGACACTCTACGAGCAGTACTTC. This codes for CASSPVSGTLYEQYF.

This rearrangement joins TRBV10-3 to TRBJ2-1; 7 bases are a match to TRBD2. The germline gives CDR1 ENHRY, CDR2 SYGVKD. The CDR3 sequence is 15 residues long. V was pared by 6 bases and J by 5 bases, with 10 bases of the junction left unmatched. CDR3 amino acids: CAISTASGANNEQFF. The CDR3 DNA is TGTGCCATCAGCACTGCTAGCGGAGCAAACAATGAGCAGTTCTTC.